Given below is one T cell receptor beta chain in context. The data are from a study of monozygotic twins with inflammatory bowel disease. The CDR3 totals 15 residues. The unique tags termed UMIs, each holding a 6-nucleotide sample barcode, were added by means of template switching. With the 5' RACE reads reprocessed, TCRdb shows one record per CDR3 protein and no DNA. The sample is made up of roughly 330,000 distinct CDR3 sequences, and the top ten hold 2% to 2.5% of it. Sequencing was carried out using blood. The V and J genes are TRBV12-3 or TRBV12-4 and TRBJ1-5; the D call of TRBD1 rests on TCRdb alone, since no DNA is present to check it. This clonotype originated in a human donor with ulcerative colitis or Crohn's disease, or a healthy co-twin of an affected twin (not recorded which). CDR3 amino acids: CASSLDVQDNQPQHF.